This T cell receptor beta chain was retrieved from a study of T cell responses to AZD1222 COVID-19 vaccine. Study-wide context: Second doses that came at about 4 or about 12 weeks were put together.

Overall study findings and caveats: Regions left unmutated in variants are reportedly the target of nearly half of spike-specific TCRs.

This CDR3 is built from 15 residues. The ends were cut back, 4 bases at V and 6 bases at J, with 19 bases in the middle. CDR1 and CDR2 from the germline V gene are SGDLS and YYNGEE. Method: immunoSEQ multiplex PCR; TCRdb's copy keeps in-frame clones and lacks some. The profile shows roughly 130,000 clones, roughly nine tenths of them singletons. A remark on this clone: Its matching antigen is unknown.

This chain connects TRBV9 to TRBJ1-2, with no clear D. This TCR was sampled from an adult in good health. The sample here was peripheral blood, taken on day 0 of AZD1222 vaccination. In nucleotides, the CDR3 is TGTGCCAGCAGCAGAGTGTCCACGGGTAAGGATGGCTACACCTTC. It yields the protein CASSRVSTGKDGYTF. The complete variable domain, with remaining parts taken from reference TRBV9 and TRBJ1-2, reads DSGVTQTPKHLITATGQRVTLRCSPRSGDLSVYWYQQSLDQGLQFLIQYYNGEERAKGNILERFSAQQFPDLHSELNLSSLELGDSALYFCASSRVSTGKDGYTFGSGTRLTVV.